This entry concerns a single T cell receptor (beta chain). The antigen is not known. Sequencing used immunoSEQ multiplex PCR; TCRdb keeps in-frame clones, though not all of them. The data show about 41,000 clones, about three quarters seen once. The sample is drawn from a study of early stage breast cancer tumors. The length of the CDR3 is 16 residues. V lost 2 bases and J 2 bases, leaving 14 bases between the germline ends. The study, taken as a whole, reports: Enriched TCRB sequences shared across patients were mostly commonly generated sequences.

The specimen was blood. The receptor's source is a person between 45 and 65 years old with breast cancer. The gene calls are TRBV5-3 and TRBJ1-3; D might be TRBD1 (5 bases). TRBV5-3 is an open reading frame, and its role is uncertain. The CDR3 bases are TGTGCCAGAAGCTTCGGAGGGGTAGGCACTGGAAACACCATATATTTT. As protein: CARSFGGVGTGNTIYF.